Listed here are 14 T cell receptor beta chains from one sample, sequenced in a study of T cells in Graves' hyperthyroidism and ophthalmopathy (dated by TCRdb to between 2018 and 2020). Libraries were built with multiplex PCR. Sequencing was performed on an Illumina HiSeq 2000. Amplification of TCR beta CDR3 regions was carried out from RNA transcripts. For the first round of RT-PCR on the TCR CDR3, the HTBI primer set was used together with the Qiagen OneStep RT-PCR kit. The public reads were reprocessed in TCRdb via fastp at Q25 and MiXCR, keeping in-frame beta chains. Each CDR3 protein gets just one entry, which takes the most common genes and DNA from the rows behind it. Across this sample there are about 700,000 distinct CDR3 sequences, with just under 45% seen only once. The leading ten clones occupy about 7.7% of the sample. Input material: peripheral blood or thyroid tissue (not recorded which). The receptors derive from an adult man with Graves' disease, either hyperthyroidism or ophthalmopathy (not recorded which).

This clonotype was detected a few times. The CDR3 nucleotides read TGTGCCAGCAGGACCCCACAGCACATGAACACTGAAGCTTTCTTT. It translates to CASRTPQHMNTEAFF. The chain employs TRBV25-1 and TRBJ1-1; the D is unclear. Looked up from germline, CDR1 is MGHDK and CDR2 is SYGVNS. V was pared by 6 bases and J by 0 bases, with 14 bases between. The CDR3 contains 15 residues.

This chain uses TRBV20-1 with TRBJ1-1; TRBD1 agrees at 9 bases. Germline CDR1 DFQATT, CDR2 SNEGSKA (reference sequence). Trimming removed 7 bases from V and 0 bases from J; junction bases left unmatched: 6. The CDR3 spans 14 residues. The CDR3 reads CSVHRGHMNTEAFF. The CDR3 region has the DNA TGCAGTGTTCACAGGGGGCATATGAACACTGAAGCTTTCTTT.

The V gene is TRBV29-1, the J gene TRBJ2-3; D tentatively fits TRBD1 or TRBD2 (5 bases each). The germline CDR1 and CDR2 sequences are SQVTM and ANQGSEA. Deletions cut 7 bases from V and 2 bases from J, with 13 bases between. This CDR3 comprises 13 residues. The CDR3: CSAETGLTDTQYF. In nucleotides, the CDR3 is TGCAGCGCAGAAACAGGACTCACAGATACGCAGTATTTT.

This clonotype was recorded many times. The chain uses TRBV29-1 and TRBJ1-2, with D perhaps matching TRBD1 (5 bases). The germline CDR1 and CDR2 sequences are SQVTM and ANQGSEA. CDR3 length: 12 amino acids. The germline V and J ends were trimmed by 7 bases and 8 bases, with 17 bases remaining between them. For the CDR3, the DNA is TGCAGCGCCGGAGATACAGGTCTCGGCTACACCTTC. The encoded protein is CSAGDTGLGYTF. The variable domain in full, with the rest retrieved from reference TRBV29-1 and TRBJ1-2, is SAVISQKPSRDICQRGTSLTIQCQVDSQVTMMFWYRQQPGQSLTLIATANQGSEATYESGFVIDKFPISRPNLTFSTLTVSNMSPEDSSIYLCSAGDTGLGYTFGSGTRLTVV.

Of note for this clonotype: At one end, the junction sequence differs from germline, possibly due to a read error. The chain employs TRBV7-2 and TRBJ1-5; 8 bases are a match to TRBD1. This CDR3 is built from 15 residues. Germline V gene data show CDR1 as SGHTA and CDR2 as FQGNSA. The CDR3 sequence: CAISPDRGSNQPQHF. CDR3 nucleotide sequence: TGTGCCATCAGCCCAGACAGGGGAAGCAATCAGCCCCAGCATTTT.

This rearrangement joins TRBV5-1 to TRBJ1-1; tentative D call: TRBD1 (5 bases). Germline assignment: CDR1 SGHRS and CDR2 YFSETQ. The CDR3 is 15 residues long. Trimming left V 0 bases short and J 4 bases short, with 13 bases between. CDR3 sequence: CASSLDTGLFTEAFF. The CDR3 nucleotides are TGCGCCAGCAGCTTGGATACGGGGCTTTTCACTGAAGCTTTCTTT.

At least ten counts were recorded for this clonotype. The chain carries TRBV7-8 and TRBJ2-5; D not resolved. Germline V lookup: CDR1 SGHVS, CDR2 FQNEAQ. With 2 bases removed from V and 5 bases from J, the gap between germline ends came to 15 bases. This CDR3 spans 15 amino acids. This CDR3 is CASSLLQTPGETQYF. In DNA, the CDR3 is TGTGCCAGCAGCTTACTGCAGACCCCTGGGGAGACCCAGTACTTC.

V gene TRBV10-3 combines with J gene TRBJ2-7; D ambiguous. Germline CDR1 is ENHRY and CDR2 is SYGVKD. Trimming cost V 3 bases and J 5 bases, with 5 bases left between them. The CDR3 is 11 amino acids. Here the CDR3 DNA reads TGTGCCATCAGTGATTTGAACGAGCAGTACTTC. Its translation is CAISDLNEQYF.

This clonotype has more than one count but fewer than ten. DNA for the CDR3: TGTGCCAGCAGCACAGCCGCCAGGAACACTGAAGCTTTCTTT. The encoded protein is CASSTAARNTEAFF. The rearrangement links TRBV7-9 to TRBJ1-1; D gene ambiguous. V was trimmed by 5 bases and J by 1 base, leaving 11 bases between them. This CDR3 is 14 amino acids long. In germline, CDR1 is SEHNR, CDR2 FQNEAQ (reference sequence).

On this clonotype itself: The junction departs from the called germline gene at one end, perhaps through a read error. The chain uses TRBV5-1 and TRBJ2-5, with D perhaps matching TRBD2 (6 bases). The CDR3 is 15 amino acids. Germline values: CDR1 SGHRS, CDR2 YFSETQ. CDR3 in DNA: TGTGCCAGCAGCCAGATACAACCTAGCGTCGAGACCCAGTACTTC. This sequence encodes CASSQIQPSVETQYF.

With regard to this clonotype: At one boundary the junction diverges from the germline segment, which might be a read error. The chain combines TRBV2 with TRBJ2-6; perhaps TRBD1 as D (5 bases). The germline CDR1 and CDR2 sequences are SNHLY and FYNNEI. The CDR3 extends over 14 amino acids. The CDR3 protein is CASRPVVGLNTEAF. In nucleotides, the CDR3 is TGTGCCAGCAGACCCGTAGTGGGGCTGAACACTGAAGCTTTC.

V is TRBV20-1 and J is TRBJ2-5; 9 bases match TRBD1. CDR3 size: 15 residues. From germline, CDR1 is DFQATT and CDR2 SNEGSKA (reference sequence). The trim removed 5 bases at V and 0 bases at J, leaving 7 bases unmatched. The CDR3 nucleotides are TGCAGTGCTCCAGGGACAGGGAAGTACCAAGAGACCCAGTACTTC. The encoded protein is CSAPGTGKYQETQYF.

This clonotype was detected only a few times. The CDR3 spells CASSTDIPNTEAFF. In DNA, the CDR3 is TGTGCCAGCAGTACTGACATCCCGAACACTGAAGCTTTCTTT. The gene calls are TRBV7-9 and TRBJ1-1; D uncertain. The CDR3 loop spans 14 amino acids. CDR1 is SEHNR, CDR2 FQNEAQ, per germline (reference sequence). V was pared by 6 bases and J by 1 base, with 12 bases between.

This clonotype was seen only a few times. The V and J genes are TRBV7-9 and TRBJ1-1; D ambiguous. Germline-derived CDR1 and CDR2 are SEHNR and FQNEAQ (reference sequence). CDR3 length: 15 amino acids. V was cut by 3 bases and J by 4 bases, with 15 bases left in between. The CDR3 region has the DNA TGTGCCAGCAGCTTGGAGGGCCCCAAAGGCACTGAAGCTTTCTTT. Translated, it gives CASSLEGPKGTEAFF.